This T cell receptor beta chain stems from a study of cytomegalovirus exposure and HLA in healthy donors. On this clone: Its antigen is unidentified.

Trimming at V came to 7 bases and at J to 6 bases, leaving 7 bases not matched to a gene. The CDR3 contains 14 residues. Germline V gives CDR1 LNHDA, CDR2 SQIVND (reference sequence). PCR primers comprised 60 Vbeta and 13 Jbeta primers. The data were produced by immunoSEQ multiplex PCR, yet TCRdb's version contains in-frame clones alone and is incomplete. The sample lists over 200,000 clones, 77% occurring once. Study-level points and caveats: Through in vitro validation, three CMV-associated chains were shown to be specific for CMV antigens. Common viral pathogens (according to a later analysis) appeared linked to several of the most significant clusters. There were some V segments, including TRBV6-2 and TRBV6-3, excluded as indistinguishable. 16,951 TCR beta sequences were associated with HLA alleles at 0.05 false discovery rate in a later analysis.

V gene TRBV19 combines with J gene TRBJ1-4, with 8 bases aligning to TRBD1. The receptor was isolated from a woman aged 55-70 years in good health and CMV-seropositive. The sample taken for sequencing was PBMCs. In DNA form, the CDR3 reads TGTGCCAGTACCCCACAGGGGGGGCATGAAAAACTGTTTTTT. Protein: CASTPQGGHEKLFF.